This record covers a single T cell receptor (beta chain). The sample belongs to a study of T-cell reconstitution after alpha-beta-depleted transplantation in children. CDR1 and CDR2 from the germline V gene are SGHDN and FVKESK. The CDR3 spans 16 residues. The ends lost 6 bases at V and 8 bases at J; junction bases unmatched: 15. For TCRbeta, the library was prepared with unique molecular identifiers. TCRdb reprocessed the PCR reads via MiXCR and lists one record per CDR3 protein. Here the sample spans tens of thousands of distinct CDR3 sequences, around 40% being singletons. Sequencing was performed on PBMCs, mostly from graft donor cells, taken 360 days after TCRalphabeta/CD19-depleted stem cell transplant. This clonotype was sampled from a male patient younger than 18 who had a stem cell transplant for acute lymphoblastic leukemia, so the T cells may come from the graft donor. The chain is built from TRBV14 and TRBJ2-1; 8 bases line up with TRBD2. CDR3 in DNA: TGTGCCAGCAGTCTTACCAAAGCGGGAGTAAGCGATGAGCAGTTCTTC. Encoded protein: CASSLTKAGVSDEQFF.